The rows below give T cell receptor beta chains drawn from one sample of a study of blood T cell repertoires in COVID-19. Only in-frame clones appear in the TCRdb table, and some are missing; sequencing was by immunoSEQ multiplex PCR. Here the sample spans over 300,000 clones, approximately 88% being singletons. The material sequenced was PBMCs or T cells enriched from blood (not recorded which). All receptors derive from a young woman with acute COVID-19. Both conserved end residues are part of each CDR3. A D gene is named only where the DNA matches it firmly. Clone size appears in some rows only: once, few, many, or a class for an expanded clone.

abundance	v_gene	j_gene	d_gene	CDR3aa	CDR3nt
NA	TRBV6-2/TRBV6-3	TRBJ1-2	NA	CASSYSFWGDYGYTF	TGTGCCAGCAGTTACTCGTTTTGGGGGGACTATGGCTACACCTTC
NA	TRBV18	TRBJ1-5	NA	CASSPDLSNQPQHF	TGTGCCAGCTCGCCGGACTTGAGCAATCAGCCCCAGCATTTT
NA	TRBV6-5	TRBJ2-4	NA	CASSYDPGSPKNIQYF	TGTGCCAGCAGTTACGATCCGGGGAGCCCCAAAAACATTCAGTACTTC
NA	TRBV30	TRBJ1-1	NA	CAWSVIGGYTEAFF	TGTGCCTGGAGTGTTATAGGGGGTTACACTGAAGCTTTCTTT
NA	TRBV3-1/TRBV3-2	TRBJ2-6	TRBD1	CASSQENRGSGANVLTF	TGTGCCAGCAGCCAAGAGAACAGGGGCTCTGGGGCCAACGTCCTGACTTTC
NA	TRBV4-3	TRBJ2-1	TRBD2	CASSQAVAGANEQFF	TGCGCCAGCAGCCAAGCGGTAGCGGGGGCCAATGAGCAGTTCTTC
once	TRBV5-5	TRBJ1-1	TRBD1	CASSSSLTGLRTEAFF	TGTGCCAGCAGCTCGTCCTTGACAGGGTTAAGGACTGAAGCTTTCTTT
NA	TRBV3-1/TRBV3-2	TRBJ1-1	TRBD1	CASSRQGEAFF	TGTGCCAGCAGCCGACAGGGTGAAGCTTTCTTT
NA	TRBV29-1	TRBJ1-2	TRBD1	CSVEEKTGFYGYTF	TGCAGCGTTGAAGAAAAGACAGGGTTCTATGGCTACACCTTC
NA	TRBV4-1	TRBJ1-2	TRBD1	CASSPAWTGDYGYTF	TGCGCCAGCAGCCCGGCGTGGACAGGGGACTATGGCTACACCTTC
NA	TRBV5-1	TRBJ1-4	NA	CASCRGADEKLFF	TGCGCCAGCTGTAGGGGTGCGGATGAAAAACTGTTTTTT
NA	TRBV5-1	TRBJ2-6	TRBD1	CASSSPVRDRGLFSSGANVLTF	TGCGCCAGCAGCAGCCCCGTTCGGGACAGGGGGCTATTTTCCTCTGGGGCCAACGTCCTGACTTTC